One and the same sample provided the 32 T cell receptor beta chains below, sequenced in a study of blood T cell repertoires in COVID-19. The repertoire was sequenced with immunoSEQ multiplex PCR; TCRdb's copy has only in-frame clones and lacks some. The sample has roughly 310,000 clones; roughly 90% are singletons. Sequenced input: peripheral blood. Source of these receptors: a woman in her forties or fifties with active or convalescent COVID-19.

The gene calls are TRBV6-2 or TRBV6-3 and TRBJ2-5; 8 bases map to TRBD2. Unmatched junction bases numbered 9, after V lost 2 bases and J lost 4 bases. The CDR3 extends over 16 amino acids. CDR1 and CDR2 from the germline V gene are MNHEY and SVGEGT. CDR3 residues: CASSYEERLAGETQYF. The CDR3 coding sequence is TGTGCCAGCAGTTACGAGGAGCGGCTAGCGGGAGAGACCCAGTACTTC.

This clone came up once. The chain links TRBV5-1 to TRBJ2-3, with D perhaps matching TRBD2 (5 bases). Germline-derived CDR1 and CDR2 are SGHRS and YFSETQ. The CDR3 contains 14 residues. Trimming shortened V by 5 bases and J by 2 bases, and 12 bases separated the two germline ends. The CDR3, as DNA: TGCGCCAGCAGAGCGGCTCTTAACACAGATACGCAGTATTTT. Translated, it gives CASRAALNTDTQYF.

The chain uses TRBV19 and TRBJ1-2; 11 nucleotides line up with TRBD1. V was pared by 1 base and J by 6 bases, with 4 bases of the junction left unmatched. Germline V lookup: CDR1 LNHDA, CDR2 SQIVND (reference sequence). The CDR3 runs 15 residues. CDR3 nucleotide sequence: TGTGCCAGTAGTATAGCCCGGGACAGGGGGGATGGCTACACCTTC. Translated: CASSIARDRGDGYTF.

In regard to this clone: The sample has other DNA sequences that encode this CDR3 too. The chain carries TRBV27 and TRBJ1-2, with D possibly TRBD1 on 5 matching bases. The CDR3 runs 15 residues. Germline V gene data show CDR1 as MNHEY and CDR2 as SMNVEV (reference sequence). Trimming pared 0 bases from V and 0 bases from J, leaving 8 bases between. The CDR3: CASSLSRGTNYGYTF. The CDR3 DNA sequence: TGTGCCAGCAGTTTATCTAGGGGAACTAACTATGGCTACACCTTC.

The V gene is TRBV5-4, the J gene TRBJ2-7, with a weak D call TRBD2 (6 bases). The germline V gene encodes CDR1 SGHNT and CDR2 YYREEE (reference sequence). This CDR3 has 14 amino acids. Trimming removed 4 bases from V and 7 bases from J, with 18 bases in between. DNA for the CDR3: TGTGCCAGCAGCGGGGAAGGACTACGATTGGAGCAGTACTTC. Its protein product is CASSGEGLRLEQYF.

This rearrangement joins TRBV19 to TRBJ2-3; a possible D gene is TRBD2 (6 bases). CDR1 is LNHDA and CDR2 is SQIVND in the germline V gene (reference sequence). CDR3 length: 15 residues. Trimming pared 7 bases from V and 2 bases from J, leaving 16 bases between. This CDR3 is CASNPDGRNTDTQYF. In DNA, the CDR3 is TGTGCCAGTAATCCGGACGGGAGAAACACAGATACGCAGTATTTT.

The chain is built from TRBV28 and TRBJ2-1, with TRBD1 matching 8 bases. Germline CDR1 reads MDHEN; CDR2 reads SYDVKM. V trimming: 6 bases; J trimming: 3 bases; junction bases outside the gene matches: 7. The CDR3 contains 15 residues. The CDR3, as DNA: TGTGCCAGCAGAGGACAGGGAGAAAACTACAATGAGCAGTTCTTC. It yields the protein CASRGQGENYNEQFF.

V is TRBV6-1 and J is TRBJ1-1; TRBD1 aligns across 7 bases. Germline CDR1 and CDR2: MNHNS and SASEGT. J lost 2 bases, V lost 2 bases, and 11 bases had no gene match. This CDR3 comprises 17 residues. The CDR3 region is CASSEWLGQVPNTEAFF. The DNA for the CDR3 is TGTGCCAGCAGTGAATGGCTCGGACAGGTTCCCAACACTGAAGCTTTCTTT.

The count of this clone is one. The rearrangement joins TRBV3-1 (or the pseudogene TRBV3-2) to TRBJ1-1, with D hard to call. In germline, CDR1 is LGHDT, CDR2 YNNKEL (reference sequence). The CDR3 loop spans 15 amino acids. Trimming shortened V by 0 bases and J by 12 bases, and 20 bases separated the two germline ends. The CDR3 is CASSQDARARQRSFF. The CDR3 DNA reads as TGTGCCAGCAGCCAAGATGCGAGGGCTCGGCAGAGGTCTTTCTTT.

The chain uses TRBV12-3 or TRBV12-4 and TRBJ1-5; D gene ambiguous. The V and J ends lost 5 bases and 5 bases respectively, with 10 bases between them. The CDR3 spans 13 residues. This chain's CDR3 is CASSADLDQPQHF. The CDR3 coding sequence is TGTGCCAGCAGTGCGGACTTGGATCAGCCCCAGCATTTT.

This clone was recorded once. V gene TRBV30 combines with J gene TRBJ2-7; 11 bases align to TRBD1. Trimming cost V 0 bases and J 7 bases; bases outside gene matches: 5. Germline assignment: CDR1 GTSNPN and CDR2 SVGIG (reference sequence). The CDR3 loop spans 14 amino acids. The CDR3 DNA is TGTGCCTGGAGTGTATGGGACAGGGGGGATGAGCAGTACTTC. It specifies CAWSVWDRGDEQYF.

V is TRBV29-1 and J is TRBJ2-2; D may be TRBD2 (6 bases). Looked up from germline, CDR1 is SQVTM and CDR2 is ANQGSEA. V was clipped by 7 bases and J by 3 bases, with 9 bases between them. The CDR3 is 12 amino acids. CDR3 region: CSGAGHTGELFF. The CDR3 bases are TGCAGCGGTGCGGGACACACCGGGGAGCTGTTTTTT.

The genes are TRBV7-2 and TRBJ2-7; a possible D gene is TRBD2 (5 bases). CDR1 and CDR2 from the germline V gene are SGHTA and FQGNSA. This CDR3 is 12 amino acids long. The ends were cut back, 3 bases at V and 5 bases at J, with 8 bases in the middle. CDR3 nucleotide sequence: TGTGCCAGCAGCTTCACGGGGAACGAGCAGTACTTC. It specifies CASSFTGNEQYF. Combining the CDR3 with reference TRBV7-2 and TRBJ2-7 gives the whole variable domain GAGVSQSPSNKVTEKGKDVELRCDPISGHTALYWYRQSLGQGLEFLIYFQGNSAPDKSGLPSDRFSAERTGGSVSTLTIQRTQQEDSAVYLCASSFTGNEQYFGPGTRLTVT.

The V call is TRBV19, the J call TRBJ2-7, with 7 bases lining up with TRBD2. The V and J ends lost 6 bases and 3 bases, in that order; junction bases with no gene match: 11. Looked up from germline, CDR1 is LNHDA and CDR2 is SQIVND (reference sequence). CDR3 length equals 15 residues. CDR3 in amino acids: CASSPDGRKVYEQYF. The CDR3 bases are TGTGCCAGTAGCCCCGACGGGAGGAAGGTCTACGAGCAGTACTTC.

V usage is TRBV7-3 and J usage is TRBJ2-1; D not resolved. Germline loops: CDR1 SGHTA, CDR2 FQGTGA. Trimming left V 0 bases short and J 9 bases short, with 9 bases between. This CDR3 has 13 amino acids. The CDR3 DNA reads as TGTGCCAGCAGCTTAACAAAAGGAGCTGAGCAGTTCTTC. The encoded protein is CASSLTKGAEQFF. Full variable domain (rest looked up from reference TRBV7-3 and TRBJ2-1): GAGVSQTPSNKVTEKGKYVELRCDPISGHTALYWYRQSLGQGPEFLIYFQGTGAADDSGLPNDRFFAVRPEGSVSTLKIQRTERGDSAVYLCASSLTKGAEQFFGPGTRLTVL.

In this sample, this clone turned up a few times. V and J are TRBV9 and TRBJ2-3, with D maybe TRBD2 (5 bases). Germline CDR1 and CDR2: SGDLS and YYNGEE. CDR3 length: 17 amino acids. Deletions cut 4 bases from V and 10 bases from J, with 28 bases between. Here the CDR3 reads CASSTSEDFLTKVAQYF. The CDR3 DNA reads TGTGCCAGCAGCACTTCGGAGGACTTTCTAACAAAGGTGGCGCAGTATTTT.

V gene TRBV5-4 combines with J gene TRBJ2-7; 8 positions agree with TRBD2. The V and J ends lost 0 bases and 1 base, in that order; junction bases with no gene match: 3. The CDR3 is 15 amino acids. CDR1 and CDR2 from the germline V gene are SGHNT and YYREEE (reference sequence). CDR3 DNA sequence: TGTGCCAGCAGCTTGGTGCTAGCGGGTTCCTACGAGCAGTACTTC. It codes for CASSLVLAGSYEQYF.

The rearrangement joins TRBV2 to TRBJ1-5; a weak D match, TRBD1 (6 bases). Between the trimmed V and J ends, which lost 3 bases and 5 bases, there was a span of 14 bases. Germline CDR1 reads SNHLY; CDR2 reads FYNNEI. The CDR3 sequence is 15 residues long. DNA for the CDR3: TGTGCCAGCAGTGATATGGACAGAGGGGATCAGCCCCAGCATTTT. As protein: CASSDMDRGDQPQHF. Drawing the rest from reference TRBV2 and TRBJ1-5, the complete variable domain is EPEVTQTPSHQVTQMGQEVILRCVPISNHLYFYWYRQILGQKVEFLVSFYNNEISEKSEIFDDQFSVERPDGSNFTLKIRSTKLEDSAMYFCASSDMDRGDQPQHFGDGTRLSIL.

The chain carries TRBV7-2 and TRBJ2-5, with TRBD1 identical over 10 bases. V dropped 2 bases and J dropped 4; count of bases not matched to a gene: 7. The CDR3 length is 16 residues. Germline CDR1 SGHTA, CDR2 FQGNSA. The chain's CDR3 is CASSLMWTGGGETQYF. DNA of the CDR3: TGTGCCAGCAGCTTAATGTGGACAGGGGGTGGAGAGACCCAGTACTTC.

The chain combines TRBV29-1 with TRBJ1-1; D perhaps matches TRBD1 (6 bases). The CDR3 runs to 11 residues. Germline assignment: CDR1 SQVTM and CDR2 ANQGSEA. Trimming removed 6 bases at V and 8 bases at J, with 13 bases between. CDR3 sequence (DNA): TGCAGCGTCGTTGACAGGACCGAAGCTTTCTTT. The encoded protein is CSVVDRTEAFF. Variable domain in full (rest from reference TRBV29-1 and TRBJ1-1): SAVISQKPSRDICQRGTSLTIQCQVDSQVTMMFWYRQQPGQSLTLIATANQGSEATYESGFVIDKFPISRPNLTFSTLTVSNMSPEDSSIYLCSVVDRTEAFFGQGTRLTVV.

J is TRBJ2-7 and V is TRBV2; possibly TRBD2 for D (5 bases). The CDR3 has 13 amino acids. Per the germline V gene, CDR1 is SNHLY and CDR2 is FYNNEI. V lost 7 bases and J 0 bases, leaving 10 bases between the germline ends. The CDR3 DNA reads as TGTGCCAGCACGGGAAGTGCCTCCTACGAGCAGTACTTC. It is translated as CASTGSASYEQYF.

V and J are TRBV5-4 and TRBJ2-2; D may be TRBD1 (5 bases). CDR3 length equals 14 residues. The germline V gene encodes CDR1 SGHNT and CDR2 YYREEE (reference sequence). Trimming cost V 0 bases and J 10 bases, with 13 bases left between them. CDR3 in DNA: TGTGCCAGCAGCTTGGGGCTCCTAGGGGAGGAGCTGTTTTTT. Translated: CASSLGLLGEELFF.

V usage is TRBV19 and J usage is TRBJ2-7; 7 bases are shared with TRBD1. CDR3 length equals 13 residues. The germline CDR1 and CDR2 sequences are LNHDA and SQIVND (reference sequence). Unmatched junction bases numbered 7, after V lost 5 bases and J lost 6 bases. CDR3 sequence reads: CASSPRTGGEQYF. As DNA, the CDR3 is TGTGCCAGTAGTCCGCGGACAGGCGGCGAGCAGTACTTC.

V gene TRBV2 combines with J gene TRBJ2-1; a weak D match, TRBD2 (7 bases). Trimming took 6 bases from V and 9 from J, leaving 15 bases between them. Germline V gives CDR1 SNHLY, CDR2 FYNNEI. The CDR3 consists of 13 residues. The CDR3 loop is CASSVRGGGEQFF. CDR3 DNA: TGTGCCAGCAGCGTGCGGGGAGGGGGTGAGCAGTTCTTC.

This chain connects TRBV29-1 to TRBJ1-5; the D is unclear. Germline CDR1 is SQVTM and CDR2 is ANQGSEA. The CDR3 sequence is 14 residues long. V was pared by 4 bases and J by 0 bases, with 10 bases between. This CDR3 is CSVAILDSNQPQHF. The DNA for the CDR3 is TGCAGCGTTGCTATCCTAGATAGCAATCAGCCCCAGCATTTT.

The genes are TRBV29-1 and TRBJ2-7, with 11 bases aligning to TRBD2. V trimming: 1 base; J trimming: 2 bases; junction bases outside the gene matches: 7. CDR3 length: 16 amino acids. Germline lookup yields CDR1 SQVTM and CDR2 ANQGSEA. The CDR3 nucleotides read TGCAGCGTTGAAGGAGGGCTAGCGGGAGGCCCCTACGAGCAGTACTTC. As protein: CSVEGGLAGGPYEQYF.

This CDR3 reads CASSLTGGGSNQPQHF. The DNA for the CDR3 is TGTGCCAGCAGTTTAACGGGGGGCGGGAGCAATCAGCCCCAGCATTTT. This rearrangement joins TRBV28 to TRBJ1-5, with D maybe TRBD1 (6 bases). Germline CDR1 reads MDHEN; CDR2 reads SYDVKM. The V and J ends lost 2 bases and 1 base respectively, with 12 bases between them. This CDR3 contains 16 residues.

V usage is TRBV28 and J usage is TRBJ1-2; D is perhaps TRBD1 (5 bases). CDR1 and CDR2 from the germline V gene are MDHEN and SYDVKM. V was cut by 2 bases and J by 8 bases, with 15 bases left in between. This CDR3 has 14 amino acids. CDR3 sequence: CASSLRSDSGGYTF. The DNA of the CDR3 is TGTGCCAGCAGTTTAAGGTCCGACAGTGGCGGCTACACCTTC.

The chain combines TRBV7-2 with TRBJ2-1; no firm D call. V gave up 6 bases and J gave up 13 bases, with 13 bases separating them. This CDR3 has 11 residues. Per the germline V gene, CDR1 is SGHTA and CDR2 is FQGNSA. DNA for the CDR3: TGTGCCAGCAGTCCACTGCTGATACAGTTCTTC. Translating gives CASSPLLIQFF.

The table lists this clone with a count of one. V usage is TRBV20-1 and J usage is TRBJ2-2; D call uncertain. Trimming shortened V by 3 bases and J by 2 bases, and 10 bases separated the two germline ends. Germline CDR1 DFQATT, CDR2 SNEGSKA (reference sequence). This CDR3 is built from 14 residues. For the CDR3, the DNA is TGCAGTGCTAGTTTTTCACTAAACACCGGGGAGCTGTTTTTT. Encoded protein: CSASFSLNTGELFF.

The table lists this clone with a count of one. This chain uses TRBV11-2 with TRBJ2-7; TRBD2 matches at 7 bases. Trimming took 6 bases from V and 0 from J; bases not matched to a gene: 5. This CDR3 is built from 14 residues. Germline values: CDR1 SGHAT, CDR2 FQNNGV. The CDR3: CASRLGGSSYEQYF. DNA of the CDR3: TGTGCCAGCAGACTCGGGGGGAGCTCCTACGAGCAGTACTTC.

V usage is TRBV7-2 and J usage is TRBJ2-7, with D tentatively TRBD2 (7 bases). Germline V lookup: CDR1 SGHTA, CDR2 FQGNSA. The CDR3 is 18 residues long. V was pared by 4 bases and J by 6 bases, with 28 bases between. CDR3 protein: CASSSNPRPGPGGSEQYF. CDR3 DNA sequence: TGTGCCAGCAGCTCAAACCCCCGCCCCGGTCCGGGGGGCTCCGAGCAGTACTTC.